This T cell receptor beta chain emerged from a study of control samples from healthy donors and cancer patients. Clones were sequenced by immunoSEQ multiplex PCR, and TCRdb holds only the in-frame ones, with some missing. Altogether 150,000 or so clones are present, almost 90% being singletons, with the ten largest covering nearly 5%. Germline V CDR1 and CDR2: MDHEN, SYDVKM. CDR3 length: 20 residues. After removal of 6 bases from V and 3 bases from J, the junction contained 24 bases not matched to a gene. The receptor was derived from a woman aged 25 to 39 in good health. Sequencing was carried out using blood. The chain recombines TRBV28 with TRBJ2-5, with 8 bases lining up with TRBD1. CDR3 coding DNA: TGTGCCAGCAGCGCCCCTTTTGCGGACAGGGTTCAATCGGGTGAAGAGACCCAGTACTTC. It specifies CASSAPFADRVQSGEETQYF.